The 29 T cell receptor beta chains below were found in one sample sequenced in a study of OX40 agonist ivuxolimab in advanced cancers. Sequencing used immunoSEQ multiplex PCR; TCRdb keeps in-frame clones, though not all of them. The sample shows about 70,000 clones, about 86% of them seen only once. Sequences were derived from CD4+ or CD8+ T cells sorted from blood, sampled in a trial of the OX40 agonist ivuxolimab. The receptors here all came from an adult with an advanced solid tumor such as melanoma, head and neck, liver or kidney cancer.

The chain combines TRBV6-5 with TRBJ1-1, with no clear D. V was pared by 7 bases and J by 4 bases, with 13 bases between. Germline CDR1 is MNHEY and CDR2 is SVGAGI. The CDR3 runs 13 residues. Written as DNA, the CDR3 is TGTGCCAGCATGGCCCGGGTGGGCACTGAAGCTTTCTTT. It encodes CASMARVGTEAFF.

The chain recombines TRBV30 with TRBJ2-7; 10 bases are shared with TRBD2. V dropped 1 base and J dropped 4; count of bases not matched to a gene: 4. The CDR3 contains 14 residues. Germline V CDR1 and CDR2: GTSNPN, SVGIG (reference sequence). The CDR3 DNA reads TGTGCCTGGAGTGGAATTAGCGGGAGGTACGAGCAGTACTTC. It translates to CAWSGISGRYEQYF.

The chain is built from TRBV28 and TRBJ1-2; D may be TRBD1 (5 bases). Germline V gene lookup returns CDR1 MDHEN and CDR2 SYDVKM. The V gene lost 4 bases and the J gene lost 0 bases, with 15 bases spanning the gap. The CDR3 length is 16 residues. The CDR3 sequence: CASSSPHSTANYGYTF. The CDR3 DNA reads TGTGCCAGCAGTTCCCCCCACTCGACAGCTAACTATGGCTACACCTTC.

This clone showed up just a few times. Other nucleotide sequences from this sample produce the same CDR3. This chain links TRBV5-1 with TRBJ1-1; no definite D call. CDR3 size: 13 residues. With 0 bases removed from V and 0 bases from J, the gap between germline ends came to 3 bases. CDR1 and CDR2 (germline): SGHRS, YFSETQ. The CDR3 loop reads CASSLELNTEAFF. The CDR3 DNA sequence: TGCGCCAGCAGCTTGGAGCTGAACACTGAAGCTTTCTTT.

The rearrangement links TRBV9 to TRBJ1-1, with D perhaps TRBD1 (6 bases). The ends were cut back, 2 bases at V and 1 base at J, with 12 bases in the middle. Germline CDR1 is SGDLS and CDR2 is YYNGEE. CDR3 length: 15 amino acids. The CDR3 region has the DNA TGTGCCAGCAGCGTCCGGGGGGCAGGGAACACTGAAGCTTTCTTT. Its protein is CASSVRGAGNTEAFF.

The rearrangement joins TRBV2 to TRBJ2-5; D remains ambiguous. CDR3 length equals 14 residues. V gave up 8 bases and J gave up 1 base, with 14 bases separating them. The germline CDR1 and CDR2 sequences are SNHLY and FYNNEI. CDR3 sequence reads: CASLWLAAQETQYF. The CDR3 region has the DNA TGTGCCAGCCTTTGGTTGGCGGCCCAAGAGACCCAGTACTTC.

The V call is TRBV18, the J call TRBJ1-3, with 9 bases lining up with TRBD1. The CDR3 is 15 residues long. Germline loops: CDR1 KGHSH, CDR2 LQKENI. Unmatched junction bases numbered 3, after V lost 2 bases and J lost 4 bases. The CDR3 loop is CASSPGGQGGNTIYF. DNA for the CDR3: TGTGCCAGCTCACCAGGGGGACAGGGCGGAAACACCATATATTTT.

V usage is TRBV28 and J usage is TRBJ1-2, with D unresolved. CDR1 and CDR2 (germline): MDHEN, SYDVKM. This CDR3 is built from 12 residues. With 3 bases removed from V and 5 bases from J, the gap between germline ends came to 7 bases. CDR3 nucleotides: TGTGCCAGCAGTTTGTGGGAGTATGGCTACACCTTC. It yields the protein CASSLWEYGYTF.

CDR3 amino acids: CASSPGGVLNTEAFF. The CDR3 nucleotides read TGTGCCAGCAGCCCAGGCGGTGTTTTGAACACTGAAGCTTTCTTT. The rearrangement uses TRBV7-2 and TRBJ1-1; D not resolved. This CDR3 is built from 15 residues. Germline loops: CDR1 SGHTA, CDR2 FQGNSA. Trimming shortened V by 5 bases and J by 0 bases, and 13 bases separated the two germline ends. Based on the CDR3 plus reference TRBV7-2 and TRBJ1-1, the full variable domain is GAGVSQSPSNKVTEKGKDVELRCDPISGHTALYWYRQSLGQGLEFLIYFQGNSAPDKSGLPSDRFSAERTGGSVSTLTIQRTQQEDSAVYLCASSPGGVLNTEAFFGQGTRLTVV.

The J gene is TRBJ2-6, the V gene TRBV7-2; the match to TRBD2 covers 7 bases. CDR1 is SGHTA and CDR2 is FQGNSA in the germline V gene. Trimming removed 5 bases from V and 3 bases from J; junction bases left unmatched: 10. The CDR3 length is 17 residues. The CDR3 region is CASSPRTSFYGANVLTF. The DNA of the CDR3 is TGTGCCAGCAGCCCCAGGACTAGTTTTTATGGGGCCAACGTCCTGACTTTC.

The rearrangement uses TRBV19 and TRBJ1-2; 8 nucleotides match TRBD1. Germline V gene data show CDR1 as LNHDA and CDR2 as SQIVND (reference sequence). The trim removed 5 bases at V and 3 bases at J, leaving 5 bases unmatched. This CDR3 has 14 amino acids. CDR3 amino acids: CASSPSTGDYGYTF. The CDR3 DNA follows: TGTGCCAGTAGTCCCTCGACAGGGGACTATGGCTACACCTTC.

The chain carries TRBV28 and TRBJ1-2; TRBD1 matches at 9 bases. CDR1 is MDHEN, CDR2 SYDVKM, per germline. The CDR3 is made up of 14 amino acids. Losses at the gene ends were 5 bases for V and 2 bases for J; bases not matched to a gene: 3. The CDR3 DNA is TGTGCCAGCAGTCTAGACAGGGGGAACTATGGCTACACCTTC. Its protein product is CASSLDRGNYGYTF.

V gene TRBV11-2 combines with J gene TRBJ1-1; unclear D gene. Per the germline V gene, CDR1 is SGHAT and CDR2 is FQNNGV. The CDR3 contains 16 residues. Trimming stripped 2 bases from V and 0 bases from J, with 13 bases between. This CDR3 reads CASSLWPVGMNTEAFF. CDR3 in DNA: TGTGCCAGCAGCTTATGGCCAGTCGGGATGAACACTGAAGCTTTCTTT.

The CDR3 here is CASSLAPVSAYEQYF. The CDR3 region has the DNA TGTGCCAGCAGCTTAGCCCCGGTTAGCGCCTACGAGCAGTACTTC. The chain links TRBV11-1 to TRBJ2-7; a possible D gene is TRBD2 (5 bases). Trimming shortened V by 0 bases and J by 2 bases, and 11 bases separated the two germline ends. The CDR3 length is 15 residues. Per the germline V gene, CDR1 is SGHAT and CDR2 is FQDESV (reference sequence).

This rearrangement joins TRBV11-2 to TRBJ2-1; D may be TRBD2 (6 bases). Germline V lookup: CDR1 SGHAT, CDR2 FQNNGV. This CDR3 is built from 13 residues. Trimming shortened V by 4 bases and J by 10 bases, and 14 bases separated the two germline ends. The DNA for the CDR3 is TGTGCCAGCAGCTCCAACCGGGACTTCGAGCAGTTCTTC. Residues: CASSSNRDFEQFF.

This chain connects TRBV6-6 to TRBJ2-5; 7 bases map to TRBD2. V lost 5 bases to trimming and J lost 0 bases; unmatched junction nucleotides: 6. Per germline, CDR1 MNHNY and CDR2 SVGAGI (reference sequence). The CDR3 sequence is 15 residues long. The CDR3 loop is CASSDSSGDQETQYF. CDR3 coding DNA: TGTGCCAGCAGTGATTCCAGCGGGGACCAAGAGACCCAGTACTTC.

This chain connects TRBV18 to TRBJ1-1; D is unclear. Trimming pared 1 base from V and 0 bases from J, leaving 12 bases between. This CDR3 contains 16 residues. Per the germline V gene, CDR1 is KGHSH and CDR2 is LQKENI. CDR3 in amino acids: CASSPQLGNMNTEAFF. In DNA, the CDR3 is TGTGCCAGCTCACCACAATTAGGGAACATGAACACTGAAGCTTTCTTT.

The gene calls are TRBV25-1 and TRBJ2-3; D possibly matches TRBD1 or TRBD2 (5 bases each). Trimming cost V 4 bases and J 0 bases, with 11 bases left between them. The CDR3 has 15 amino acids. Germline-derived CDR1 and CDR2 are MGHDK and SYGVNS. Here the CDR3 DNA reads TGTGCCAGCAGTGGGGGGTGGCCTAGCACAGATACGCAGTATTTT. Its protein is CASSGGWPSTDTQYF. Full variable domain (outside the CDR3, taken from reference TRBV25-1 and TRBJ2-3): EADIYQTPRYLVIGTGKKITLECSQTMGHDKMYWYQQDPGMELHLIHYSYGVNSTEKGDLSSESTVSRIRTEHFPLTLESARPSHTSQYLCASSGGWPSTDTQYFGPGTRLTVL.

This clone showed up just a few times. The rearrangement joins TRBV18 to TRBJ2-5, with TRBD1 matching 7 bases. Germline CDR1 and CDR2: KGHSH and LQKENI. CDR3 length: 17 residues. V shed 4 bases, J shed 5 bases, and the junction held 16 bases outside the gene matches. The CDR3 region is CASSLLGAQGRWETQYF. DNA of the CDR3: TGTGCCAGCTCACTCCTAGGAGCACAGGGGAGATGGGAGACCCAGTACTTC. The whole variable domain, remainder taken from reference TRBV18 and TRBJ2-5, is NAGVMQNPRHLVRRRGQEARLRCSPMKGHSHVYWYRQLPEEGLKFMVYLQKENIIDESGMPKERFSAEFPKEGPSILRIQQVVRGDSAAYFCASSLLGAQGRWETQYFGPGTRLLVL.

The CDR3 nucleotides read TGTGCCAGCAGCCAAAGAAAGCGGGAGAGCTCTGGGGCCAACGTCCTGACTTTC. This encodes CASSQRKRESSGANVLTF. J is TRBJ2-6 and V is TRBV4-2; TRBD2 matches at 8 bases. CDR3 length: 18 amino acids. CDR1 and CDR2 from the germline V gene are LGHNA and YNFKEQ. V was pared by 2 bases and J by 0 bases, with 6 bases of the junction left unmatched.

V is TRBV9 and J is TRBJ2-2; D remains unclear. Germline V lookup: CDR1 SGDLS, CDR2 YYNGEE. The V and J ends lost 3 bases and 6 bases respectively, with 9 bases between them. This CDR3 is built from 13 residues. The chain's CDR3 is CASSERVAGELFF. The CDR3 nucleotides read TGTGCCAGCAGCGAAAGGGTGGCCGGGGAGCTGTTTTTT.

The rearrangement uses TRBV19 and TRBJ2-2; TRBD1 matches 7 bases. V lost 8 bases and J lost 4; bases outside the gene matches: 10. The CDR3 loop spans 15 amino acids. In germline, CDR1 is LNHDA, CDR2 SQIVND (reference sequence). The CDR3 region is CASRSRDSFTGELFF. The CDR3 nucleotides are TGTGCCAGTCGGTCCCGGGACAGTTTCACCGGGGAGCTGTTTTTT.

The chain links TRBV21-1 to TRBJ1-1. TRBV21-1 is termed a pseudogene. This CDR3 has 13 residues. The CDR3 spells CASSKVGVTEAFF. DNA for the CDR3: TGTGCCAGCAGCAAGGTGGGGGTCACTGAAGCTTTCTTT.

CDR3 in DNA: TGTGCCAGCGGCGGGGAGAAAGCAGATACGCAGTATTTT. Encoded protein: CASGGEKADTQYF. The chain couples TRBV2 to TRBJ2-3, with D possibly matching TRBD2 (6 bases). V gave up 8 bases and J gave up 4 bases, with 13 bases separating them. Germline V gene lookup returns CDR1 SNHLY and CDR2 FYNNEI. This CDR3 region has 13 residues. Full variable domain (rest looked up from reference TRBV2 and TRBJ2-3): EPEVTQTPSHQVTQMGQEVILRCVPISNHLYFYWYRQILGQKVEFLVSFYNNEISEKSEIFDDQFSVERPDGSNFTLKIRSTKLEDSAMYFCASGGEKADTQYFGPGTRLTVL.

The chain carries TRBV9 and TRBJ1-2; 11 bases map to TRBD1. Germline loops: CDR1 SGDLS, CDR2 YYNGEE. Unmatched junction bases numbered 7, after V lost 5 bases and J lost 4 bases. The CDR3 contains 15 residues. CDR3 in DNA: TGTGCCAGCAGTAGGGCCGGGACAGGGGGCTATGGCTACACCTTC. Amino acid sequence: CASSRAGTGGYGYTF.

This chain links TRBV11-2 with TRBJ2-3; D is undetermined. Germline V CDR1 and CDR2: SGHAT, FQNNGV. CDR3 length equals 13 residues. The V end lost 0 bases, the J end lost 3 bases, and 4 bases lay between the germline ends. The CDR3 sequence: CASSLDITDTQYF. In DNA, the CDR3 is TGTGCCAGCAGCTTAGATATTACAGATACGCAGTATTTT.

The chain has TRBV30 and TRBJ1-5, with D maybe TRBD1 (5 bases). The germline V gene encodes CDR1 GTSNPN and CDR2 SVGIG (reference sequence). The ends were cut back, 0 bases at V and 2 bases at J, with 5 bases in the middle. This CDR3 comprises 13 residues. In DNA, the CDR3 is TGTGCCTGGAGTGTACAGGGCAATCAGCCCCAGCATTTT. It yields the protein CAWSVQGNQPQHF.

The chain uses TRBV18 and TRBJ2-2; D gene unclear. This CDR3 is 15 amino acids long. Germline CDR1 KGHSH, CDR2 LQKENI. Trimming took 3 bases from V and 7 from J, leaving 15 bases between them. The CDR3 DNA follows: TGTGCCAGCTCACCCGACCTCGGTGGGCGCGGGGAGCTGTTTTTT. Its protein product is CASSPDLGGRGELFF.

The chain carries TRBV6-6 and TRBJ2-2; D possibly corresponds to TRBD1 (6 bases). This CDR3 comprises 13 residues. Per the germline V gene, CDR1 is MNHNY and CDR2 is SVGAGI (reference sequence). Deletions cut 5 bases from V and 7 bases from J, with 11 bases between. CDR3 residues: CASSQQGGGELFF. The CDR3 DNA reads TGTGCCAGCAGTCAACAGGGCGGCGGGGAGCTGTTTTTT.